This T cell receptor (beta chain) was identified in a study of blood T cells in healthy people across ages. A second 7 to 11 cycle PCR used barcoded and J-beta primers. TCRdb passed the 5' RACE reads through MiXCR, listing each CDR3 protein once. The repertoire consists of around 1.5 million distinct CDR3 sequences, with around 59% occurring once and the leading ten covering roughly 7%. CDR1 SGHAT and CDR2 FQNNGV come from the germline V gene. CDR3 length: 16 amino acids. The chain recombines TRBV11-2 with TRBJ2-7; 9 positions match TRBD1. TRBJ2-5 explains the end of the DNA better; the J call may be wrong. Specimen: blood. The receptor was isolated from a man aged 18 to 35 in good health. CDR3 coding DNA: TGTGCCAGCAGCAAGATACACAGGGGGCTGGCGGAGACCCAGTACTTC. Residues: CASSKIHRGLAETQYF.